A single sample gave rise to the 13 T cell receptor beta chains below, sequenced in a study of shared clonotypes between healthy human individuals. The repertoire was sequenced with immunoSEQ multiplex PCR; TCRdb's copy has only in-frame clones and lacks some. The data contain approximately 2,000,000 clones, just under 95% of them singletons. The sequenced sample consisted of naive CD4+ T cells from PBMCs. The subset was: CD45RA+ positively selected. These receptors came from a man aged 18 to 29 in good health. Some clones in this sample may be carry-over from other donors' samples.

The V gene is TRBV4-2, the J gene TRBJ1-2, with D possibly TRBD1 on 5 matching bases. The CDR3 totals 17 residues. The germline V gene has CDR1 LGHNA and CDR2 YNFKEQ. Deletions cut 0 bases from V and 8 bases from J, with 22 bases between. The CDR3 sequence: CASSQDTGGRVFAGYTF. The CDR3 DNA follows: TGTGCCAGCAGCCAAGATACGGGGGGAAGGGTATTCGCGGGCTACACCTTC.

The V and J genes are TRBV7-2 and TRBJ2-1; 7 nucleotides match TRBD2. CDR3 length: 15 residues. Per the germline V gene, CDR1 is SGHTA and CDR2 is FQGNSA. The J segment lost 9 bases and the V segment lost 3 bases, leaving 11 bases of the junction unmatched. CDR3 amino acids: CASSLGTGRSGEQFF. The CDR3 coding sequence is TGTGCCAGCAGCTTGGGGACCGGGAGGTCCGGTGAGCAGTTCTTC.

The chain employs TRBV6-6 and TRBJ2-1, with 11 bases aligning to TRBD2. This CDR3 is built from 16 residues. Looked up from germline, CDR1 is MNHNY and CDR2 is SVGAGI (reference sequence). V trimming: 6 bases; J trimming: 5 bases; junction bases outside the gene matches: 9. The CDR3: CASRHTGTSGDNEQFF. CDR3 bases: TGTGCCAGCAGGCATACCGGGACTAGCGGAGACAATGAGCAGTTCTTC.

This clone occurred once. V gene TRBV11-3 combines with J gene TRBJ2-5; 15 nucleotides match TRBD2. CDR3 length: 15 amino acids. CDR1 is SGHNT, CDR2 YENEEA, per germline. The J segment lost 4 bases and the V segment lost 5 bases, leaving 2 bases of the junction unmatched. In nucleotides, the CDR3 is TGTGCCAGCAGCGAGGGACTAGCGGGAGGAGAGACCCAGTACTTC. Translated, it gives CASSEGLAGGETQYF.

In this sample, this clone turned up once. The chain combines TRBV7-2 with TRBJ1-3; 7 nucleotides line up with TRBD1. Looked up from germline, CDR1 is SGHTA and CDR2 is FQGNSA. V shed 6 bases and J 0 bases; nucleotides not matched to a gene: 11. This CDR3 has 17 amino acids. CDR3 amino acids: CASRQGLPRLSGNTIYF. In nucleotides, the CDR3 is TGTGCCAGCAGACAGGGGCTCCCCCGACTCTCTGGAAACACCATATATTTT. Full variable domain (missing parts from reference TRBV7-2 and TRBJ1-3): GAGVSQSPSNKVTEKGKDVELRCDPISGHTALYWYRQSLGQGLEFLIYFQGNSAPDKSGLPSDRFSAERTGGSVSTLTIQRTQQEDSAVYLCASRQGLPRLSGNTIYFGEGSWLTVV.

The chain uses TRBV29-1 and TRBJ2-7, with D uncertain. The germline CDR1 and CDR2 sequences are SQVTM and ANQGSEA. The CDR3 consists of 13 residues. Trimming removed 6 bases from V and 3 bases from J, with 15 bases in between. The CDR3 here is CSVRSRQNYEQYF. The CDR3 DNA reads TGCAGCGTAAGAAGCCGCCAAAACTACGAGCAGTACTTC.

The chain carries TRBV7-6 and TRBJ2-4; TRBD2 agrees at 8 bases. Germline loops: CDR1 SGHVS, CDR2 FNYEAQ. The CDR3 covers 16 residues. V lost 5 bases and J lost 3; bases outside the gene matches: 9. The CDR3 sequence: CASSPPGGADKNIQYF. The CDR3 bases are TGTGCCAGCAGCCCGCCGGGGGGGGCGGACAAAAACATTCAGTACTTC. The full variable domain, rest sourced from reference TRBV7-6 and TRBJ2-4, is GAGVSQSPRYKVTKRGQDVALRCDPISGHVSLYWYRQALGQGPEFLTYFNYEAQQDKSGLPNDRFSAERPEGSISTLTIQRTEQRDSAMYRCASSPPGGADKNIQYFGAGTRLSVL.

The genes are TRBV7-9 and TRBJ2-2, with D perhaps TRBD2 (5 bases). This CDR3 region has 17 residues. In germline, CDR1 is SEHNR, CDR2 FQNEAQ (reference sequence). V shed 6 bases and J shed 0 bases, with 17 bases lying between them. The CDR3 region is CASRENLGSPNTGELFF. The CDR3 DNA reads TGTGCCAGCAGGGAGAATCTAGGGAGCCCGAACACCGGGGAGCTGTTTTTT.

There are a few counts of this clone. This chain connects TRBV28 to TRBJ1-5, with D uncertain. This CDR3 is 13 amino acids long. Germline V gene data show CDR1 as MDHEN and CDR2 as SYDVKM. V lost 10 bases to trimming and J lost 0 bases, with 10 bases between them. The CDR3 sequence: CATYAYSNQPQHF. CDR3 sequence (DNA): TGTGCCACGTACGCCTATAGCAATCAGCCCCAGCATTTT.

As for this clone: Other DNA sequences from this sample encode an identical CDR3 as well. The chain joins TRBV18 to TRBJ2-3, with 11 positions matching TRBD1. Germline CDR1 reads KGHSH; CDR2 reads LQKENI. The V segment lost 3 bases and the J segment 4 bases; nucleotides outside the gene matches: 0. CDR3 length: 14 amino acids. The chain's CDR3 is CASSPGQGADTQYF. The CDR3 DNA reads as TGTGCCAGCTCACCGGGACAGGGGGCAGATACGCAGTATTTT.

The V gene is TRBV5-1, the J gene TRBJ2-7, with D maybe TRBD1 (5 bases). The CDR3 runs 14 residues. Germline CDR1 reads SGHRS; CDR2 reads YFSETQ. The V end lost 1 base, the J end lost 6 bases, and 14 bases lay between the germline ends. CDR3 loop: CASSLLGEVGEQYF. The CDR3 DNA sequence: TGCGCCAGCAGCTTGCTAGGGGAAGTGGGCGAGCAGTACTTC.

The table lists this clone with a count of one. The V call is TRBV28, the J call TRBJ2-3; 8 bases line up with TRBD1. In germline, CDR1 is MDHEN, CDR2 SYDVKM. The CDR3 length is 14 residues. Germline trimming cut 7 bases from V and 2 bases from J; bases unmatched to any gene: 5. CDR3 region: CASKQGGHTDTQYF. CDR3 in DNA: TGTGCCAGCAAACAGGGGGGACACACAGATACGCAGTATTTT.

This clone appeared a few times. The gene calls are TRBV6-5 and TRBJ1-2; the D gene is possibly TRBD1 (6 bases). V was cut by 2 bases and J by 4 bases, with 8 bases left in between. CDR3 length: 13 amino acids. Germline V CDR1 and CDR2: MNHEY, SVGAGI. DNA of the CDR3: TGTGCCAGCAGTTACACAGGGACCTATGGCTACACCTTC. It translates to CASSYTGTYGYTF.